Presented here are 12 T cell receptor beta chains from one specimen sequenced in a study of T cells after yellow fever vaccination (dated by TCRdb to about 2019). The library was produced with 5' RACE. The instrument given in TCRdb is Illumina HiSeq 2500. TCRdb ran its own pipeline on the public reads, namely fastp trimming at Q25 and MiXCR clone calling, and kept in-frame beta chains. Merged by CDR3 protein, the rows form single entries marked with the most common genes and DNA. The sample includes approximately 350,000 distinct CDR3 sequences, with roughly 12% observed a single time. The ten largest clones capture roughly a sixth of the sample. Interpreted using the paper, the treatment or condition label stands for: live attenuated yellow fever vaccine strain. Sequenced material: PBMCs, taken on the day of the first yellow fever vaccination. These receptors all come from a young man who received the YFV17D yellow fever vaccine.

This clonotype was found many times. The chain is built from TRBV11-1 and TRBJ1-1, with no clear D. The ends were cut back, 3 bases at V and 0 bases at J, with 5 bases in the middle. This CDR3 region has 13 residues. CDR1 and CDR2 (germline): SGHAT, FQDESV (reference sequence). CDR3 nucleotide sequence: TGTGCCAGCAGCTTGTTACTGAACACTGAAGCTTTCTTT. Translating it yields CASSLLLNTEAFF.

As regards this clonotype: A much larger clone lies one base from this, so it may be a read error. The chain employs TRBV4-3 and TRBJ2-1; 10 bases fit TRBD2. This CDR3 contains 16 residues. Germline V lookup: CDR1 LGHNA, CDR2 YSLEER. V lost 1 base to trimming and J lost 4 bases; unmatched junction nucleotides: 4. This chain's CDR3 is CASSQGEAGGYNEQFF. CDR3 sequence (DNA): TGCGCCAGCAGCCAAGGGGAAGCGGGGGGGTACAATGAGCAGTTCTTC.

The chain employs TRBV27 and TRBJ1-1; D might be TRBD1 (5 bases). The CDR3 is made up of 15 amino acids. Germline V gene data show CDR1 as MNHEY and CDR2 as SMNVEV (reference sequence). V lost 6 bases, J lost 0 bases, and 14 bases lay in between. The CDR3 nucleotides are TGTGCCAGCAGCCGTAACAGGAGAATGAACACTGAAGCTTTCTTT. As protein: CASSRNRRMNTEAFF.

This clonotype has a count of ten or more. The chain combines TRBV11-2 with TRBJ2-3; 10 positions agree with TRBD1. V was pared by 0 bases and J by 4 bases, with 10 bases of the junction left unmatched. The CDR3 contains 18 residues. Germline V gene sequence: CDR1 SGHAT, CDR2 FQNNGV. For the CDR3, the DNA is TGTGCCAGCAGCTTAGATGGGGACAGGGGTATAAGGGCAGATACGCAGTATTTT. As protein: CASSLDGDRGIRADTQYF.

The chain is built from TRBV20-1 and TRBJ1-4; 9 nucleotides align to TRBD1. The V gene end was trimmed by 6 bases and the J gene end by 4 bases; junction bases not matched to a gene: 3. Germline CDR1 is DFQATT and CDR2 is SNEGSKA (reference sequence). The CDR3 consists of 13 residues. The CDR3 is CSAQTGGNEKLFF. CDR3 nucleotide sequence: TGCAGTGCCCAGACAGGGGGTAATGAAAAACTGTTTTTT.

The chain combines TRBV20-1 with TRBJ2-1; 9 bases align to TRBD2. Germline V gene sequence: CDR1 DFQATT, CDR2 SNEGSKA (reference sequence). V shed 3 bases, J shed 0 bases, and the junction held 0 bases outside the gene matches. The CDR3 spans 14 residues. CDR3 DNA: TGCAGTGCTAGTAGCGGGAGCTCCTACAATGAGCAGTTCTTC. Translated: CSASSGSSYNEQFF.

A few counts support this clonotype. The rearrangement uses TRBV11-2 and TRBJ1-1; D gene unclear. V dropped 2 bases and J dropped 10 bases, with 11 bases sitting between them. Per the germline V gene, CDR1 is SGHAT and CDR2 is FQNNGV. The CDR3 covers 12 residues. The CDR3 sequence is CASSLKGMGAFF. The CDR3 nucleotides read TGTGCCAGCAGCTTAAAGGGTATGGGAGCTTTCTTT.

This clonotype was recorded a few times. V is TRBV29-1 and J is TRBJ2-5; TRBD2 matches 10 bases. Germline V CDR1 and CDR2: SQVTM, ANQGSEA. The CDR3 length is 14 residues. The ends lost 6 bases at V and 7 bases at J; junction bases unmatched: 11. The CDR3 loop is CSVELAGDQWTQYF. DNA of the CDR3: TGCAGCGTCGAGCTAGCGGGGGACCAATGGACCCAGTACTTC.

There are a few counts of this clonotype. The chain couples TRBV4-3 to TRBJ2-5; 11 bases align to TRBD2. This CDR3 has 17 amino acids. The V gene end was trimmed by 0 bases and the J gene end by 2 bases; junction bases not matched to a gene: 5. Germline CDR1 and CDR2: LGHNA and YSLEER. CDR3 coding DNA: TGCGCCAGCAGCCAAGAGCTAGCGGGGGGTCGTCAAGAGACCCAGTACTTC. Translated: CASSQELAGGRQETQYF.

The chain carries TRBV5-1 and TRBJ2-7; D unclear. The V gene lost 1 base and the J gene lost 4 bases, with 24 bases spanning the gap. The germline V gene has CDR1 SGHRS and CDR2 YFSETQ. The CDR3 spans 18 residues. CDR3 DNA: TGCGCCAGCAGCTTGAACACCCCGTTAGGGCGTTTGTCGTACGAGCAGTACTTC. Translating gives CASSLNTPLGRLSYEQYF.

The chain is built from TRBV28 and TRBJ2-7; TRBD1 matches at 7 bases. The CDR3 is 15 amino acids. The germline CDR1 and CDR2 sequences are MDHEN and SYDVKM. V shed 3 bases and J 2 bases; nucleotides not matched to a gene: 7. As DNA, the CDR3 is TGTGCCAGCAGTTTGGGGGCGACAGGGACCTACGAGCAGTACGTC. Translated: CASSLGATGTYEQYV.

This clonotype occurred a few times. This sequence joins TRBV5-4 and TRBJ2-3; TRBD1 matches at 9 bases. The CDR3 is made up of 15 amino acids. V lost 3 bases to trimming and J lost 4 bases; unmatched junction nucleotides: 6. The germline V gene has CDR1 SGHNT and CDR2 YYREEE (reference sequence). The CDR3 loop reads CASSSQGADPDTQYF. In DNA, the CDR3 is TGTGCCAGCAGCTCACAGGGGGCGGACCCAGATACGCAGTATTTT.